Listed below are T cell receptor beta chains from one sample, sequenced in a study of cytomegalovirus exposure and HLA in healthy donors. Using immunoSEQ multiplex PCR, the repertoire was profiled, and TCRdb retains in-frame clones only, with some absent. Of roughly 120,000 clones in the sample, over 60% are singletons; the top ten hold just under 2%. Sequenced material: PBMCs. These receptors all stem from a man aged 50 or older in good health and CMV-seronegative. CDR3s include the opening cysteine and the closing phenylalanine or tryptophan. The D gene is left open where the match is weak. Rows give clone size only sometimes, using once, few, many, or a class for an expanded clone.

V	size	J	D	CDR3	DNA
TRBV6-5	NA	TRBJ1-2	TRBD1	CASSYSGTGGYTF	TGTGCCAGCAGTTACTCGGGGACAGGCGGCTACACCTTC
TRBV7-8	NA	TRBJ1-6	NA	CASSLSVGRASGLNNSPLHF	TGTGCCAGCAGCTTAAGTGTGGGCAGGGCCTCTGGCCTTAATAATTCACCCCTCCACTTT
TRBV2	NA	TRBJ1-4	TRBD1	CASRVLPGQGNEKLFF	TGTGCCAGCAGGGTCTTACCGGGACAGGGGAATGAAAAACTGTTTTTT
TRBV7-2	few	TRBJ2-7	NA	CASSLYSDYEQYF	TGTGCCAGCAGCTTATACTCCGACTACGAGCAGTACTTC
TRBV4-1	few	TRBJ2-3	TRBD2	CASSQNGGGATDTQYF	TGCGCCAGCAGCCAAAACGGCGGGGGGGCGACAGATACGCAGTATTTT
TRBV28	NA	TRBJ2-5	TRBD1	CASSRDRGETQYF	TGTGCCAGCAGCCGAGACAGGGGAGAGACCCAGTACTTC
TRBV5-1	NA	TRBJ1-1	NA	CASSLGRNTEAFF	TGCGCCAGCAGCTTGGGCAGGAACACTGAAGCTTTCTTT
TRBV5-4	NA	TRBJ2-7	TRBD1	CASGLGQGSAEQYF	TGTGCCAGCGGGTTGGGACAGGGAAGCGCCGAGCAGTACTTC
TRBV5-6	few	TRBJ2-7	NA	CASSLTGLTVYEQYF	TGTGCCAGCAGCTTGACAGGACTAACCGTCTACGAGCAGTACTTC
TRBV4-1	once	TRBJ1-6	NA	CASSRGRGWNSPLHF	TGCGCCAGCAGCCGGGGGAGGGGTTGGAATTCACCCCTCCACTTT
TRBV7-9	few	TRBJ2-7	TRBD1	CSSRPKQGLDYEQYF	TGTTCCAGCAGACCCAAACAGGGGTTGGACTACGAGCAGTACTTC
TRBV5-6	NA	TRBJ2-7	NA	CASSKVGAYEQYF	TGTGCCAGCAGTAAGGTTGGAGCCTACGAGCAGTACTTC